These T cell receptor beta chains were read from a single sample in a study of T-cell memory formation after mild COVID-19. TCRdb recomputed calls from the 5' RACE reads with MiXCR, one row per CDR3 protein. This sample has around 320,000 distinct CDR3 sequences, with 28% found just once. Sequenced sample: PBMCs or a T cell subset sorted from them (not recorded which). Source of these receptors: an adult woman who had mild COVID-19 (a few samples of this study predate the infection). Cell type and time point are not known. The CDR3 runs from the conserved cysteine through the conserved F or W. Fields, in order: J gene, V gene, D gene, clone size, CDR3 protein, CDR3 DNA. D genes are given only for firm matches. Size tells how often a clone was seen (once, few, many) or the class of an expanded clone, and some rows leave it out.

TRBJ2-7	TRBV12-3/TRBV12-4	NA	NA	CASSLVLGHYEQYF	TGTGCCAGCAGTTTAGTTCTGGGCCACTACGAGCAGTACTTC
TRBJ2-1	TRBV2	NA	once	CASTIPGTYNEQFF	TGTGCCAGCACGATACCTGGGACCTACAATGAGCAGTTCTTC
TRBJ2-7	TRBV7-8	TRBD2	NA	CASSFWTSATYEQYF	TGTGCCAGCAGCTTCTGGACTAGCGCAACCTACGAGCAGTACTTC
TRBJ2-7	TRBV3-1	NA	once	CASSQELTAYEQYF	TGTGCCAGCAGCCAAGAGCTCACTGCCTACGAGCAGTACTTC
TRBJ2-7	TRBV7-8	NA	few	CASSSQVSNYEQYF	TGTGCCAGCAGCTCACAGGTCTCGAACTACGAGCAGTACTTC
TRBJ1-2	TRBV5-1	NA	NA	CASSHSGTRGYGYTF	TGCGCCAGCAGCCATTCCGGGACCAGAGGCTATGGCTACACCTTC
TRBJ1-2	TRBV24-1	NA	NA	CATSDLGGHGYTF	TGTGCCACCAGTGATCTTGGGGGCCATGGCTACACCTTC
TRBJ2-6	TRBV7-9	NA	few	CASSPQNSGANVLTF	TGTGCCAGCAGCCCGCAAAACTCTGGGGCCAACGTCCTGACTTTC
TRBJ2-5	TRBV14	NA	NA	CASSQDYGSETQYF	TGTGCCAGCAGCCAAGACTATGGGTCGGAGACCCAGTACTTC
TRBJ2-3	TRBV6-6	NA	few	CASSSRGGADTQYF	TGTGCCAGTTCCTCCCGGGGAGGAGCAGATACGCAGTATTTT
TRBJ2-7	TRBV12-3/TRBV12-4	NA	few	CASSDFSRANYEQYF	TGTGCCAGCAGCGATTTCTCCCGGGCCAACTACGAGCAGTACTTC
TRBJ2-7	TRBV19	NA	NA	CATRGSSSYEQYF	TGTGCCACGCGGGGTTCGAGTAGCTACGAGCAGTACTTC
TRBJ1-2	TRBV5-1	NA	NA	CASSLALDSRFSFGYTF	TGCGCCAGCAGCTTGGCCCTGGACAGCAGGTTTTCCTTTGGCTACACCTTC
TRBJ1-1	TRBV5-6	TRBD1	NA	CASRFPGTGNTEAFF	TGTGCCAGCAGATTTCCCGGGACAGGGAACACTGAAGCTTTCTTT
TRBJ1-2	TRBV5-1	NA	NA	CASSSGEGSLHYGYTF	TGCGCCAGCAGCTCTGGCGAAGGGTCACTACACTATGGCTACACCTTC
TRBJ2-7	TRBV10-3	TRBD2	NA	CAISEPELAGAYEQYF	TGTGCCATCAGTGAGCCCGAACTAGCGGGGGCCTACGAGCAGTACTTC
TRBJ2-7	TRBV5-4	TRBD2	few	CASSPGGGGLYEQYF	TGTGCCAGCAGCCCCGGCGGGGGAGGCCTTTACGAGCAGTACTTC
TRBJ2-7	TRBV6-5	NA	once	CASSYDGGFNEQYF	TGTGCCAGCAGTTACGACGGAGGGTTCAACGAGCAGTACTTC
TRBJ1-1	TRBV3-1	TRBD1	few	CASSPRGQRNTEAFF	TGTGCCAGCAGCCCCCGGGGACAGCGGAACACTGAAGCTTTCTTT
TRBJ2-4	TRBV20-1	TRBD2	few	CSARDAGGVDIQYF	TGCAGTGCTAGGGATGCGGGAGGGGTGGACATTCAGTACTTC
TRBJ2-5	TRBV5-6	NA	NA	CASRTGLNQETQYF	TGTGCCAGCAGGACAGGTCTGAATCAAGAGACCCAGTACTTC
TRBJ2-3	TRBV9	NA	NA	CASSSPHGLRAGTDTQYF	TGTGCCAGCAGCTCACCCCACGGACTACGGGCGGGAACAGATACGCAGTATTTT
TRBJ1-5	TRBV10-3	NA	NA	CAISEGPDQPQHF	TGTGCCATCAGTGAAGGCCCCGATCAGCCCCAGCATTTT
TRBJ2-5	TRBV9	TRBD2	NA	CASSVSGRASETQYF	TGTGCCAGCAGCGTATCGGGGAGGGCCTCGGAGACCCAGTACTTC
TRBJ2-1	TRBV4-3	NA	few	CASSQASGPYNEQFF	TGCGCCAGCAGCCAAGCAAGCGGGCCGTACAATGAGCAGTTCTTC
TRBJ1-2	TRBV6-1	NA	NA	CASSDSAYGGYTF	TGTGCCAGCAGTGACAGCGCCTATGGGGGCTACACCTTC
TRBJ2-6	TRBV27	NA	NA	CASSRVGGANVLTF	TGTGCCAGCAGTAGGGTTGGTGGGGCCAACGTCCTGACTTTC
TRBJ2-7	TRBV7-2	TRBD2	few	CASSPPPGGGGYEQYF	TGTGCCAGCAGCCCTCCGCCGGGGGGGGGAGGATACGAGCAGTACTTC
TRBJ2-1	TRBV11-3	NA	NA	CASSLDNLDNEQFF	TGTGCCAGCAGCTTAGACAACCTTGACAATGAGCAGTTCTTC
TRBJ2-1	TRBV11-3	TRBD1	few	CASSLGTGGEQFF	TGTGCCAGCAGCTTAGGGACAGGTGGTGAGCAGTTCTTC
TRBJ1-2	TRBV5-1	TRBD1	few	CASSQDRADYGYTF	TGCGCCAGCAGCCAGGACAGGGCGGACTATGGCTACACCTTC
TRBJ2-3	TRBV6-6	TRBD2	few	CASTISGRQLSDTQYF	TGTGCCAGCACCATTAGCGGGAGGCAATTATCTGATACGCAGTATTTT
TRBJ1-3	TRBV5-6	NA	few	CASSPAEERRNTIYF	TGTGCCAGCAGCCCAGCGGAGGAACGGAGAAACACCATATATTTT
TRBJ2-3	TRBV11-2	TRBD2	NA	CASTFMGGNTDTQYF	TGTGCCAGCACCTTCATGGGGGGGAACACAGATACGCAGTATTTT
TRBJ1-2	TRBV6-5	NA	NA	CASSNRGARDGYTF	TGTGCCAGCAGTAACCGCGGGGCCCGGGATGGCTACACCTTC
TRBJ2-1	TRBV7-9	NA	medium-sized	CASSLAFGGDNEQFF	TGTGCCAGCAGCTTAGCTTTCGGCGGCGACAATGAGCAGTTCTTC
TRBJ1-2	TRBV24-1	NA	NA	CATSDPGHYGYTF	TGTGCCACCAGTGATCCGGGTCACTATGGCTACACCTTC
TRBJ1-2	TRBV15	NA	NA	CATRSGRSARGYTF	TGTGCCACCCGTTCCGGGAGATCAGCTAGGGGCTACACCTTC
TRBJ2-5	TRBV20-1	TRBD1	NA	CSAPDRGAETQYF	TGCAGTGCTCCCGACAGGGGAGCGGAGACCCAGTACTTC
TRBJ2-2	TRBV3-1	TRBD2	many	CASSRGGARTGELFF	TGTGCCAGCAGCCGCGGGGGGGCTCGAACCGGGGAGCTGTTTTTT
TRBJ1-1	TRBV5-1	TRBD1	NA	CASSPRDRRDTEAFF	TGCGCCAGCAGCCCACGGGACAGGCGGGACACTGAAGCTTTCTTT
TRBJ2-7	TRBV12-3/TRBV12-4	NA	NA	CASSYTNSYEQYF	TGTGCCAGCAGTTACACCAACTCCTACGAGCAGTACTTC
TRBJ1-5	TRBV19	NA	NA	CASSILVGGAGQPQHF	TGTGCCAGTAGTATATTGGTCGGGGGGGCAGGACAGCCCCAGCATTTT
TRBJ2-7	TRBV5-1	TRBD1	once	CASSKGQTSSYEQYF	TGCGCCAGCAGCAAGGGACAGACAAGCTCCTACGAGCAGTACTTC
TRBJ2-3	TRBV5-1	NA	NA	CASSLTVGLGTDTQYF	TGCGCCAGCAGCTTGACTGTGGGTTTAGGCACAGATACGCAGTATTTT
TRBJ2-7	TRBV7-9	NA	NA	CASSLAVHSYEQYF	TGTGCCAGCAGCTTAGCCGTCCACTCCTACGAGCAGTACTTC
TRBJ2-3	TRBV25-1	TRBD1	NA	CASSRDSAPDTQYF	TGTGCCAGCAGTAGGGACAGCGCCCCAGATACGCAGTATTTT